The next 2 T cell receptor beta chains were all read from a single sample in a study of regulatory T cells in long-lasting Graves disease. Investigators prepared the TCR beta libraries by applying iRepertoire HTBI primers and Arm-PCR of CDR3 regions. One entry per CDR3 protein, called by TCRdb with MiXCR from the multiplex PCR reads. Here the sample spans about 320,000 distinct CDR3 sequences, more than 15% being singletons. Time point in this sample: newly diagnosed GD, antithyroid drugs for less than 3 months. TCR sequences were obtained from RNA taken from PBMCs. The starting material was peripheral blood mononuclear cells (PBMCs), obtained at new diagnosis, from a patient treated with antithyroid drugs. The receptors derive from a female donor with Graves disease.

This clonotype was seen a handful of times. The CDR3 protein is CASSSRDSPSYEQYF. Written as DNA, the CDR3 is TGTGCCAGCAGCTCGAGGGACAGCCCCTCCTACGAGCAGTACTTC. The chain recombines TRBV11-3 with TRBJ2-7; 7 bases match TRBD1. Germline V gene data show CDR1 as SGHNT and CDR2 as YENEEA. The CDR3 runs 15 residues. V lost 4 bases, J lost 0 bases, and 6 bases stayed unmatched.

This clonotype has only a few counts. This may stem from a read error, because a much larger clone lies one nucleotide away. The V and J genes are TRBV12-3 or TRBV12-4 and TRBJ2-7, with a tentative D call TRBD2 (5 bases). This CDR3 spans 11 amino acids. The V and J ends lost 8 bases and 7 bases respectively, with 12 bases between them. The CDR3 reads CASGLSVEQYF. CDR3 nucleotides: TGTGCCAGCGGCCTTAGCGTTGAGCAGTACTTC.